These 26 T cell receptor beta chains came from one sample sequenced in a study of T cell responses to AZD1222 COVID-19 vaccine. Method: immunoSEQ multiplex PCR; TCRdb's copy keeps in-frame clones and lacks some. Of some 99,000 clones in the sample, roughly 88% were seen once. Source: peripheral blood, taken on day 0 of MenACWY control vaccination. These receptors all come from an adult in good health.

This clone was detected only once. J is TRBJ1-3 and V is TRBV28; D remains unclear. The ends were cut back, 1 base at V and 0 bases at J, with 10 bases in the middle. The CDR3 is 16 amino acids. Looked up from germline, CDR1 is MDHEN and CDR2 is SYDVKM. CDR3 loop: CASSLYVGSSGNTIYF. In DNA, the CDR3 is TGTGCCAGCAGTTTATATGTGGGGTCCTCTGGAAACACCATATATTTT.

V usage is TRBV5-1 and J usage is TRBJ2-1, with TRBD2 identical over 10 bases. This CDR3 has 15 residues. Germline V gene sequence: CDR1 SGHRS, CDR2 YFSETQ. J was trimmed by 8 bases and V by 0 bases; bases with no gene match: 5. The CDR3 nucleotides read TGCGCCAGCAGCTTGGATAGCGGGAGGACCGATGAGCAGTTCTTC. Protein: CASSLDSGRTDEQFF. Full variable domain (rest looked up from reference TRBV5-1 and TRBJ2-1): KAGVTQTPRYLIKTRGQQVTLSCSPISGHRSVSWYQQTPGQGLQFLFEYFSETQRNKGNFPGRFSGRQFSNSRSEMNVSTLELGDSALYLCASSLDSGRTDEQFFGPGTRLTVL.

The chain combines TRBV4-2 with TRBJ1-3; possibly TRBD1 for D (6 bases). V lost 6 bases and J 4 bases, leaving 13 bases between the germline ends. The germline CDR1 and CDR2 sequences are LGHNA and YNFKEQ. The CDR3 length is 14 residues. DNA for the CDR3: TGTGCCAGCAGTTTACAGGGACCCGGAAACACCATATATTTT. Translating it yields CASSLQGPGNTIYF.

The genes are TRBV7-5 and TRBJ2-1; the DNA was not compared with TRBD2, the D call given in the table. TRBV7-5 is deemed a pseudogene. The length of the CDR3 is 15 residues. DNA for the CDR3: TGTGCCAGAAGCCCCCGTTGGGGGGTCTATAATGAGCAGTTCTTC. Its protein is CARSPRWGVYNEQFF.

This clone came up once. The rearrangement joins TRBV28 to TRBJ2-2; D unclear. Between the trimmed V and J ends, which lost 3 bases and 6 bases, there was a span of 2 bases. The CDR3 totals 11 residues. Germline V gene lookup returns CDR1 MDHEN and CDR2 SYDVKM. CDR3 loop: CASSFPGELFF. The CDR3 coding sequence is TGTGCCAGCAGTTTTCCCGGGGAGCTGTTTTTT.

The chain has TRBV7-3 and TRBJ2-3; no clear D. The CDR3 consists of 14 residues. V lost 4 bases, J lost 4 bases, and 12 bases lay in between. CDR1 is SGHTA and CDR2 is FQGTGA in the germline V gene. This chain's CDR3 is CASSYNTMADTQYF. The DNA of the CDR3 is TGTGCCAGCAGCTACAATACTATGGCAGATACGCAGTATTTT. The full variable domain, with the rest looked up from reference TRBV7-3 and TRBJ2-3, is GAGVSQTPSNKVTEKGKYVELRCDPISGHTALYWYRQSLGQGPEFLIYFQGTGAADDSGLPNDRFFAVRPEGSVSTLKIQRTERGDSAVYLCASSYNTMADTQYFGPGTRLTVL.

The chain has TRBV16 and TRBJ1-2, with 9 bases that match TRBD1. The junction had 9 bases not matched to a gene; V was cut back by 0 bases and J by 4 bases. The CDR3 totals 17 residues. Germline-derived CDR1 and CDR2 are KGHSY and FQNENV. In DNA, the CDR3 is TGTGCCAGCAGCCAATCGTTGGACAGGGGTATTACCTATGGCTACACCTTC. Its protein is CASSQSLDRGITYGYTF.

The rearrangement links TRBV5-6 to TRBJ2-7; 10 nucleotides agree with TRBD1. Germline V gives CDR1 SGHDT, CDR2 YYEEEE. After removal of 0 bases from V and 3 bases from J, the junction contained 3 bases not matched to a gene. The CDR3 has 15 amino acids. The CDR3 bases are TGTGCCAGCAGCTTGGAAGGGACAGGGGACTACGAGCAGTACTTC. Its translation: CASSLEGTGDYEQYF.

This chain uses TRBV5-1 with TRBJ1-2, with D perhaps matching TRBD1 (5 bases). V lost 4 bases, J lost 0 bases, and 16 bases lay in between. This CDR3 is built from 16 residues. Per germline, CDR1 SGHRS and CDR2 YFSETQ. CDR3 sequence reads: CASSQHGTSANYGYTF. CDR3 DNA: TGCGCCAGCAGCCAACACGGGACGTCAGCTAACTATGGCTACACCTTC.

This clone was picked up one time. CDR3 DNA sequence: TGTGCCAGTAGTTGGGACAGGGGGCTGGAAGATACGCAGTATTTT. Translating gives CASSWDRGLEDTQYF. This sequence joins TRBV19 and TRBJ2-3, with TRBD1 matching over 12 bases. CDR1 and CDR2 from the germline V gene are LNHDA and SQIVND (reference sequence). Trimming removed 5 bases from V and 5 bases from J; junction bases left unmatched: 5. The CDR3 contains 15 residues. Complete variable domain (other parts from reference TRBV19 and TRBJ2-3): DGGITQSPKYLFRKEGQNVTLSCEQNLNHDAMYWYRQDPGQGLRLIYYSQIVNDFQKGDIAEGYSVSREKKESFPLTVTSAQKNPTAFYLCASSWDRGLEDTQYFGPGTRLTVL.

In this sample, this clone turned up once. This chain links TRBV5-4 with TRBJ2-2; D assignment may be TRBD1 or TRBD2 (5 bases each). Trimming removed 2 bases at V and 4 bases at J, with 12 bases between. The CDR3 runs to 15 residues. The germline V gene has CDR1 SGHNT and CDR2 YYREEE (reference sequence). The CDR3 region is CASSLLAGSTGELFF. Written as DNA, the CDR3 is TGTGCCAGCAGCTTATTGGCAGGGAGCACCGGGGAGCTGTTTTTT.

This clone was recorded only once. The chain combines TRBV12-3 or TRBV12-4 with TRBJ1-1; D might be TRBD1 (6 bases). The CDR3 runs 13 residues. V shed 6 bases and J shed 4 bases, with 12 bases lying between them. The chain's CDR3 is CASRTQGTTEAFF. In DNA form, the CDR3 reads TGTGCCAGCAGGACACAGGGTACCACTGAAGCTTTCTTT.

The chain recombines TRBV4-1 with TRBJ2-7; D is unresolved. Germline assignment: CDR1 MGHRA and CDR2 YSYEKL. The CDR3 has 14 residues. The V and J ends lost 1 base and 0 bases respectively, with 7 bases between them. The CDR3: CASSQGQNSYEQYF. In DNA, the CDR3 is TGCGCCAGCAGCCAAGGGCAGAACTCCTACGAGCAGTACTTC.

A single count supports this clone. V gene TRBV9 combines with J gene TRBJ2-5; TRBD1 matches 9 bases. Germline CDR1 is SGDLS and CDR2 is YYNGEE. This CDR3 has 17 residues. V was pared by 0 bases and J by 3 bases, with 9 bases of the junction left unmatched. CDR3 sequence: CASSVGALRTGEETQYF. The CDR3, as DNA: TGTGCCAGCAGCGTAGGGGCCTTGAGGACAGGGGAAGAGACCCAGTACTTC.

This sequence joins TRBV28 and TRBJ2-3; a possible D gene is TRBD2 (6 bases). The CDR3 contains 15 residues. Germline V gene data show CDR1 as MDHEN and CDR2 as SYDVKM. Trimming cost V 3 bases and J 0 bases, with 10 bases left between them. CDR3 bases: TGTGCCAGCAGTTTGTTTAGCGGAAGCACAGATACGCAGTATTTT. Translating it yields CASSLFSGSTDTQYF.

This sequence joins TRBV5-6 and TRBJ1-2, with TRBD1 matching 7 bases. There are 13 residues in the CDR3. The ends lost 4 bases at V and 4 bases at J; junction bases unmatched: 4. Germline V gives CDR1 SGHDT, CDR2 YYEEEE. The CDR3 region is CASSPQGGYGYTF. CDR3 bases: TGTGCCAGCAGCCCGCAGGGGGGCTATGGCTACACCTTC. The full variable domain, with the rest looked up from reference TRBV5-6 and TRBJ1-2, is DAGVTQSPTHLIKTRGQQVTLRCSPKSGHDTVSWYQQALGQGPQFIFQYYEEEERQRGNFPDRFSGHQFPNYSSELNVNALLLGDSALYLCASSPQGGYGYTFGSGTRLTVV.

This clone was seen just once. CDR3 in DNA: TGTGCCAGCAGCTCCATCGTGGGGAACATTCAGTACTTC. Residues: CASSSIVGNIQYF. The V call is TRBV11-2, the J call TRBJ2-4; D is uncertain. V was pared by 4 bases and J by 7 bases, with 11 bases between. The CDR3 loop spans 13 amino acids. Germline values: CDR1 SGHAT, CDR2 FQNNGV.

This clone was detected only a few times. This chain connects TRBV7-2 to TRBJ1-3; the D gene is possibly TRBD1 (5 bases). The V end lost 4 bases, the J end lost 2 bases, and 12 bases lay between the germline ends. The CDR3 spans 15 residues. Looked up from germline, CDR1 is SGHTA and CDR2 is FQGNSA. As DNA, the CDR3 is TGTGCCAGCAGCTCAGGGTTCGCAGCTGGAAACACCATATATTTT. It yields the protein CASSSGFAAGNTIYF.

The chain is built from TRBV21-1 and TRBJ2-7; TRBD2 reflects the table's D call only, with no check against the DNA. TRBV21-1 is flagged as a pseudogene. CDR3 size: 13 residues. CDR3: CASSGSRAYEQYF. CDR3 nucleotide sequence: TGTGCCAGCAGCGGGAGTCGGGCCTACGAGCAGTACTTC.

The chain has TRBV11-2 and TRBJ1-4, with TRBD1 identical over 10 bases. The CDR3 length is 17 residues. Germline V gene sequence: CDR1 SGHAT, CDR2 FQNNGV. Trimming took 1 base from V and 7 from J; bases not matched to a gene: 9. CDR3 in DNA: TGTGCCAGCAGCTTAGCGGGACAGGGGCTTGGTAGTGAAAAACTGTTTTTT. The encoded protein is CASSLAGQGLGSEKLFF.

This sequence joins TRBV27 and TRBJ1-1, with 7 bases matching TRBD1. Trimming removed 5 bases from V and 2 bases from J; junction bases left unmatched: 5. This CDR3 has 14 amino acids. Germline V gene data show CDR1 as MNHEY and CDR2 as SMNVEV (reference sequence). As DNA, the CDR3 is TGTGCCAGCAGTCTAAGAGGGGGCAACACTGAAGCTTTCTTT. Amino acids: CASSLRGGNTEAFF.

The chain couples TRBV15 to TRBJ2-1; tentative D call: TRBD2 (7 bases). Germline V CDR1 and CDR2: LNHNV, YYDKDF (reference sequence). V was trimmed by 4 bases and J by 2 bases, leaving 18 bases between them. The CDR3 loop spans 17 amino acids. The CDR3 region is CATSILKGEGPYNEQFF. In DNA form, the CDR3 reads TGTGCCACCAGCATACTAAAGGGGGAGGGCCCCTACAATGAGCAGTTCTTC. The entire variable domain, with the rest obtained from reference TRBV15 and TRBJ2-1, is as follows: DAMVIQNPRYQVTQFGKPVTLSCSQTLNHNVMYWYQQKSSQAPKLLFHYYDKDFNNEADTPDNFQSRRPNTSFCFLDIRSPGLGDTAMYLCATSILKGEGPYNEQFFGPGTRLTVL.

This chain uses TRBV7-8 with TRBJ2-7, with 10 nucleotides matching TRBD2. Per germline, CDR1 SGHVS and CDR2 FQNEAQ. CDR3 length equals 16 residues. With 5 bases clipped from V and 2 bases from J, the junction kept 9 bases outside the gene matches. Written as DNA, the CDR3 is TGTGCCAGCAGCCCCCAGGCTAGCGGGGGTCCCTACGAGCAGTACTTC. Encoded protein: CASSPQASGGPYEQYF.

This clone was picked up one time. The V gene is TRBV3-1 (or the pseudogene TRBV3-2), the J gene TRBJ1-1; D may be TRBD1 (5 bases). The V and J ends lost 3 bases and 0 bases respectively, with 8 bases between them. The CDR3 runs to 14 residues. Germline V gives CDR1 LGHDT, CDR2 YNNKEL (reference sequence). The CDR3: CASSQGRMNTEAFF. The CDR3 DNA reads as TGTGCCAGCAGCCAGGGACGGATGAACACTGAAGCTTTCTTT.

The rearrangement uses TRBV9 and TRBJ1-3; TRBD1 might be the D (5 bases). Trimming took off 2 bases at V and 4 bases at J, with 13 bases between the two ends. This CDR3 has 15 residues. CDR1 and CDR2 (germline): SGDLS, YYNGEE. In DNA, the CDR3 is TGTGCCAGCAGCGTTGGGGACGAGGAAGGAAACACCATATATTTT. Translated, it gives CASSVGDEEGNTIYF.

V gene TRBV4-3 combines with J gene TRBJ2-2; a weak D match, TRBD2 (6 bases). Per the germline V gene, CDR1 is LGHNA and CDR2 is YSLEER. V lost 4 bases and J lost 1, with 10 bases in between. The CDR3 consists of 15 residues. CDR3 sequence reads: CASSPMEGNTGELFF. Here the CDR3 DNA reads TGCGCCAGCAGCCCGATGGAGGGGAACACCGGGGAGCTGTTTTTT.